Sample share makes the clone carrying this T cell receptor beta chain medium-sized (0.01 to 0.1%). The CDR3 spans 15 residues. Trimming cost V 6 bases and J 6 bases; bases outside gene matches: 7. Germline V gene data show CDR1 as LNHDA and CDR2 as SQIVND (reference sequence). One entry per CDR3 protein results from TCRdb running MiXCR on the 5' RACE reads. Of roughly 48,000 distinct CDR3 sequences detected, roughly 5% appear once; the ten largest clones hold approximately 10%. Time point noted: sample taken at primary tumor resection. Donors were fewer than 90 untreated early-stage non-small cell lung cancer patients. The data originate from a study of spatial heterogeneity in lung cancer.

The specimen was PBMCs, collected at surgery. This clonotype was obtained from a male donor with early-stage non-small cell lung cancer. The V call is TRBV19, the J call TRBJ1-5; 11 bases fit TRBD1. CDR3 DNA sequence: TGTGCCAGTAGGTACCGGGACAGGGGGTCTCAGCCCCAGCATTTT. It specifies CASRYRDRGSQPQHF.